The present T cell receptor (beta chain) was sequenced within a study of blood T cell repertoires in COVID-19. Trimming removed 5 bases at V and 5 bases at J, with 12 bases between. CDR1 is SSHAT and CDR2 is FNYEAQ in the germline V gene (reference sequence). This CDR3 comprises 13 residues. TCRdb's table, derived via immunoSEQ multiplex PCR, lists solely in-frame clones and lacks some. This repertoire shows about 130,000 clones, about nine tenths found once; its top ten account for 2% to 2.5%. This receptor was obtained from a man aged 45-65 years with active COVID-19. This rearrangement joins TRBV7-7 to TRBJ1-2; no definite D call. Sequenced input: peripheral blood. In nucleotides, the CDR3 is TGTGCCAGCAGCCCGGCTCCGGGTTATGGCTACACCTTC. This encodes CASSPAPGYGYTF.